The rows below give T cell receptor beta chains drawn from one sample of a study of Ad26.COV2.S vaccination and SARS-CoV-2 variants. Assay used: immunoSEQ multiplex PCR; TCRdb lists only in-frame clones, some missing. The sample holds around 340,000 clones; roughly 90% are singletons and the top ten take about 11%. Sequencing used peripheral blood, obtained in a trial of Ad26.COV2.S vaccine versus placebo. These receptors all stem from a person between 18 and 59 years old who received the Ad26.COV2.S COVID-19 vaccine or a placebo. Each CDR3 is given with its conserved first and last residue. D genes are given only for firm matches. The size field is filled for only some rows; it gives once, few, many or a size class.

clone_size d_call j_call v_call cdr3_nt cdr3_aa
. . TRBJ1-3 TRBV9 TGTGCCAGCAGCCTCCGGACAGATGGAAACACCATATATTTT CASSLRTDGNTIYF
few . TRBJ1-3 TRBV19 TGTGCCAGTAGATACCGGGACTCTGGAAACACCATATATTTT CASRYRDSGNTIYF
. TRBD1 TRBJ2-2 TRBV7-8 TGTGCCAGCAGCGCCCGGGACAGGGGAGCTGTCGGCACCGGGGAGCTGTTTTTT CASSARDRGAVGTGELFF
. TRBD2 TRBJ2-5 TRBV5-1 TGCGCCAGCAGCTGGGCGGGGGAAGAGACCCAGTACTTC CASSWAGEETQYF
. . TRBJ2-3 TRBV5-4 TGTGCCAGCAGACGAGAACGGAGCACAGATACGCAGTATTTT CASRRERSTDTQYF
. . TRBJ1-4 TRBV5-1 TGCGCCAGCAAAGTCGGGGGGGCCGATGAAAAACTGTTTTTT CASKVGGADEKLFF
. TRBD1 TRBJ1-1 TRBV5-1 TGCGCCAGCAGCCCTCAGGGGGCGAACACTGAAGCTTTCTTT CASSPQGANTEAFF
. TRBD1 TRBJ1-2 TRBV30 TGTGCCTGGAGTTCGGGACAGGGGGCCTATGGCTACACCTTC CAWSSGQGAYGYTF
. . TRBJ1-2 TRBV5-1 TGCGCCAGCAGCTTGGAGGCAGGGACCTTCTCTGGCTACACCTTC CASSLEAGTFSGYTF
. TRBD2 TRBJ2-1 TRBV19 TGTGCCAGTAGTCCGGGACTAGCCCTTCCTGAGCAGTTCTTC CASSPGLALPEQFF
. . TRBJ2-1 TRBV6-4 TGTGCCACCCACCGGGTAGGGGACCACAATGAGCAGTTCTTC CATHRVGDHNEQFF
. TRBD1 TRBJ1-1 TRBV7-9 TGTGCCAGCAGCTCAGGGACAGCGAACACTGAAGCTTTCTTT CASSSGTANTEAFF
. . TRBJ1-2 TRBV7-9 TGTGCCAGCAGCTCCGGGGCCCTCTATGGCTACACCTTC CASSSGALYGYTF
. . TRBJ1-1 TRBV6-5 TGTGCCAGCAGCGATCCAGTGAACACTGAAGCTTTCTTT CASSDPVNTEAFF
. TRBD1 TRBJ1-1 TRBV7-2 TGTGCCAGCAGCCCCTCACAGGGGGCGGGGAGCACTGAAGCTTTCTTT CASSPSQGAGSTEAFF
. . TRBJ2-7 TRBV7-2 TGTGCCAGCAGCCGTACTACCGCTCTGGGGAACGAGCAGTACTTC CASSRTTALGNEQYF
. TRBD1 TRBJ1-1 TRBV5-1 TGCGCCAGCAGCTCCCAGGGGGAGATGAACACTGAAGCTTTCTTT CASSSQGEMNTEAFF
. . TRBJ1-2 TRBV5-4 TGTGCCAGCAGCTTAGGGAATGGCTACACCTTC CASSLGNGYTF
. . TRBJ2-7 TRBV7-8 TGTGCCAGCTCGCAATCGGTGGATCTGGGGTACGAGCAGTACTTC CASSQSVDLGYEQYF
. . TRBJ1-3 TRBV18 TGTGCCAGCTCACCACAAGGAACAGGGCCAGGAAACACCATATATTTT CASSPQGTGPGNTIYF
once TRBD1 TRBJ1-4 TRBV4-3 TGCGCCAGCAGCCACCAGGGGGGAAAACTGTTTTTT CASSHQGGKLFF
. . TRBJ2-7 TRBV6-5 TGTGCCAGCAGTTACTCGGGAGGAATATACGAGCAGTACTTC CASSYSGGIYEQYF
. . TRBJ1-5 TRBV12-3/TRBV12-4 TGTGCCAGCAGTTTGGGCAGCAATCAGCCCCAGCATTTT CASSLGSNQPQHF
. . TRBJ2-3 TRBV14 TGTGCCAGCAGCCCCGCAGGGGTGACAGATACGCAGTATTTT CASSPAGVTDTQYF
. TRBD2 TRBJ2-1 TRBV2 TGTGCCAGCAGGCCCTTGACTAGCGGCCTCAATGAGCAGTTCTTC CASRPLTSGLNEQFF
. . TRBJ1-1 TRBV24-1 TGTGCCACCAGTGAAGGAGGGGCGGGGTACACTGAAGCTTTCTTT CATSEGGAGYTEAFF
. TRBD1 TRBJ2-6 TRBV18 TGTGCCAGCTCACGACAGGGGGAGTCTGGGGCCAACGTCCTGACTTTC CASSRQGESGANVLTF
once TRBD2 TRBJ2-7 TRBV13 TGTGCCAGCAGCTCTCATAGCGGGAGGGCCCTCGTCCCCTCCTACGAGCAGTACTTC CASSSHSGRALVPSYEQYF
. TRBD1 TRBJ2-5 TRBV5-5 TGTGCCAGCAGCCCGGGACAGGGGGCGGGGGAGACCCAGTACTTC CASSPGQGAGETQYF
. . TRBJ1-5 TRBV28 TGTGCCAGCAGTTTCGAAATCAATAGCAATCAGCCCCAGCATTTT CASSFEINSNQPQHF
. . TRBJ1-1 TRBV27 TGTGCCAGCAGTTTCTGGCAGGGAGGGGAGAACACTGAAGCTTTCTTT CASSFWQGGENTEAFF
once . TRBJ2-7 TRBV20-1 TGCAGTGCAGAGGTAGGACGGCTGTACTTC CSAEVGRLYF
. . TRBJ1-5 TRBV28 TGTGCCAGCAGTGCCAACCCTGGGTTGGATTTT CASSANPGLDF
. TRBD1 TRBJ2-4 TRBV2 TGTGCCAGCAGTGGACCCGGGACAGGGAAGACCAAAAACATTCAGTACTTC CASSGPGTGKTKNIQYF
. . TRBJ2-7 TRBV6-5 TGTGCCAGCAGTCCACCGACCCACTACGAGCAGTACTTC CASSPPTHYEQYF
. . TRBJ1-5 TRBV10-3 TGTGCCATCAGTGAGCAGGGGAGCAATCAGCCCCAGCATTTT CAISEQGSNQPQHF
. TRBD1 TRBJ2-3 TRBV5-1 TGCGCCAGCAGCAGGACAGACAGGGCCCCAGATACGCAGTATTTT CASSRTDRAPDTQYF